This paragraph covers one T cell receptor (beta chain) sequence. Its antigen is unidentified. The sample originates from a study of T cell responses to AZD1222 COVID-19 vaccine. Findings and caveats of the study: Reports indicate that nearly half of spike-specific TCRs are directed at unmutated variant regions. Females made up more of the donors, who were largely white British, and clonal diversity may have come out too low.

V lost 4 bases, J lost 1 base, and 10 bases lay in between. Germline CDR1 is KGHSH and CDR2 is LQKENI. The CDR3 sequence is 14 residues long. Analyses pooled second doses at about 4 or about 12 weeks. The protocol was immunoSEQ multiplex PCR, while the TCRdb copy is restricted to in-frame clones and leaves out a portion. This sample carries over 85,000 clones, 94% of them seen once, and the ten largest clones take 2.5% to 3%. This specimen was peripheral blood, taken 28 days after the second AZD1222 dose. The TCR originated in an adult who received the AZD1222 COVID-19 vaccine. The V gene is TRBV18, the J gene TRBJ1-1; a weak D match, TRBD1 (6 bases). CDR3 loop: CASSRPGQNTEAFF. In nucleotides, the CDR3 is TGTGCCAGCTCACGTCCGGGACAGAACACTGAAGCTTTCTTT.